This TCR beta chain comes out of a study of shared clonotypes between healthy human individuals. Across the whole study: Per donor, CD8 memory used one plate, CD8 naive used two, CD4 memory used three and CD4 naive used three.

General study results and limits: Memory subsets generally showed smaller estimated richness than naive subsets did.

Method: immunoSEQ multiplex PCR; TCRdb's copy keeps in-frame clones and lacks some. The sample contains approximately 330,000 clones, 73% of which appear only once. Turning to this clone: The antigen is not known.

The CDR3 loop spans 13 amino acids. Germline V gene lookup returns CDR1 LNHDA and CDR2 SQIVND (reference sequence). The ends were cut back, 0 bases at V and 5 bases at J, with 7 bases in the middle. Only Caucasian adults living in Nashville, Tennessee served as donors. J is TRBJ2-5 and V is TRBV19; D ambiguous. The sequenced material came from memory CD4+ T cells sorted from blood. As for subset: CD45RA-negative fraction. This receptor was obtained from a young man in good health. The CDR3 sequence is CASSIERWETQYF. In nucleotides, the CDR3 is TGTGCCAGTAGTATAGAGCGCTGGGAGACCCAGTACTTC.